This TCR beta chain originates from a study of cytomegalovirus exposure and HLA in healthy donors. Germline values: CDR1 LNHNV, CDR2 YYDKDF (reference sequence). This CDR3 has 16 amino acids. The ends were cut back, 5 bases at V and 8 bases at J, with 22 bases in the middle. 60 Vbeta and 13 Jbeta primers were used in PCR. Clones were sequenced by immunoSEQ multiplex PCR, and TCRdb holds only the in-frame ones, with some missing. The data include 180,000 or so clones; the top ten clones carry approximately 0.72%. Sequences were obtained from PBMCs. V is TRBV15 and J is TRBJ2-1; maybe TRBD2 (6 bases). This receptor was taken from a woman between 18 and 29 years old in good health and CMV-seropositive. CDR3 DNA sequence: TGTGCCACCAGCGGCAGGTTTGGGGGGTCCGGGGATGAGCAGTTCTTC. Protein: CATSGRFGGSGDEQFF.